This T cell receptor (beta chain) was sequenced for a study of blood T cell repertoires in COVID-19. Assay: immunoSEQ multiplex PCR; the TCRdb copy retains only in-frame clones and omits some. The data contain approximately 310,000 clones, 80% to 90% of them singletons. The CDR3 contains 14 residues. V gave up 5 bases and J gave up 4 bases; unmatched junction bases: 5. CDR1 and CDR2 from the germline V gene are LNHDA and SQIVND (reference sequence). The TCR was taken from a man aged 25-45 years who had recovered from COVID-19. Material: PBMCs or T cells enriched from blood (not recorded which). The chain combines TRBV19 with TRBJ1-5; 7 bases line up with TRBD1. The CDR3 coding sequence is TGTGCCAGTAGTTCAGCCAGGGGGAATCAGCCCCAGCATTTT. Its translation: CASSSARGNQPQHF.